This T cell receptor (beta chain) was documented in a study of T cell repertoires in cytomegalovirus infection. As for the study in general: CMV epitopes in the study were HLA-C-restricted (recently identified) and HLA-B-restricted (well studied). Matching HLA type, along with CMV infection, was indicated by public TCR beta signatures.

A single record per CDR3 protein comes from TCRdb applying MiXCR to the reads. In the table there are under 300,000 distinct CDR3 sequences, around 20% of which are singletons. Study results and limitations: CMV-specific TCR beta clonotypes restricted by HLA-C were the ones dominating the ex vivo response. Cumulative public TCR beta family frequency identified carriers of CMV plus the relevant HLA.

The germline gives CDR1 SGHTA, CDR2 FQGNSA. Trimming left V 5 bases short and J 5 bases short, with 12 bases between. This CDR3 contains 13 residues. This clonotype was found many times. The antigen is unknown. The rearrangement uses TRBV7-2 and TRBJ2-5; D is possibly TRBD2 (5 bases). Sequences were derived from cultured PBMCs, sampled from culture after CMV antigen stimulation. The source of this sequence is a human donor in good health (CMV status not recorded). Some clones in this sample may be carry-over from other donors' samples. The CDR3 is CASSVRVGETQYF. CDR3 DNA sequence: TGTGCCAGCAGCGTGCGGGTCGGTGAGACCCAGTACTTC.